The entry that follows covers one TCR beta chain sequence. Its cognate antigen is unknown. Trimming took 4 bases from V and 0 from J; bases not matched to a gene: 5. The CDR3 covers 17 residues. Germline V CDR1 and CDR2: SGHDN, FVKESK. This sample is part of a study of PD-1 blockade in mismatch repair-deficient tumors. Across the whole study: Patients had some twelve mismatch repair-deficient cancer types, all previously treated and progressing.

PCR or immunohistochemistry showed mismatch repair deficiency in every enrolled patient. TCR sequencing covered three patients who responded to pembrolizumab. The repertoire was sequenced with immunoSEQ multiplex PCR; TCRdb's copy has only in-frame clones and lacks some. This sample has roughly 50,000 clones, with approximately 84% found just once. General observations from the study: Tumor-resident clones, often absent from pretreatment blood, expanded after pembrolizumab and then contracted.

The TCR sequence derives from an adult with mismatch repair-deficient cancer. The sequencing here drew on peripheral blood, taken approximately 18 weeks after starting pembrolizumab. This chain connects TRBV14 to TRBJ2-7; 14 bases align to TRBD2. The CDR3 coding sequence is TGTGCCAGCAGCCCGGGACTAGCGGGAGTTTTCTCCTACGAGCAGTACTTC. This encodes CASSPGLAGVFSYEQYF.